Below, 16 T cell receptor beta chains from the same sample are listed, as sequenced in a study of CDR3 diversity in severe acne. TCRdb redid the calling of the PCR reads with MiXCR, one entry per CDR3 protein. The sample includes about 76,000 distinct CDR3 sequences, under 65% of them seen just once. Sample: blood. Source of these receptors: a male donor in good health, without acne.

There are a few counts of this clonotype. This rearrangement joins TRBV9 to TRBJ1-1; no firm D call. Trimming cost V 4 bases and J 6 bases, with 10 bases left between them. CDR3 size: 12 residues. Germline CDR1 is SGDLS and CDR2 is YYNGEE. The CDR3 nucleotides are TGTGCCAGCAGCCTCCCCGGGGCTGAAGCTTTCTTT. It encodes CASSLPGAEAFF.

The chain employs TRBV5-6 and TRBJ2-1; 7 bases agree with TRBD1. The trim removed 4 bases at V and 2 bases at J, leaving 6 bases unmatched. Germline V lookup: CDR1 SGHDT, CDR2 YYEEEE. This CDR3 has 15 amino acids. CDR3 nucleotides: TGTGCCAGCAGCACTCTAGACAGGGCCTACAATGAGCAGTTCTTC. Protein product: CASSTLDRAYNEQFF.

As for this clonotype: One end of the junction fails to match germline, which may point to a read error. The gene calls are TRBV2 and TRBJ2-7; D not certain. This CDR3 comprises 11 residues. Germline CDR1 and CDR2: SNHLY and FYNNEI. The CDR3 DNA follows: TGTGCCATCAGTGCAAGGGACGAGCAGTACTTC. It specifies CAISARDEQYF.

V usage is TRBV18 and J usage is TRBJ1-2, with D possibly TRBD1 on 5 matching bases. The V gene's germline CDR1 is KGHSH and CDR2 LQKENI. The V end was cut by 6 bases, the J end by 2 bases, with 13 bases between. The CDR3 is 14 amino acids. DNA for the CDR3: TGTGCCAGCTCTCGCGTCGGGACCAACTATGGCTACACCTTC. This sequence encodes CASSRVGTNYGYTF.

The genes are TRBV6-6 and TRBJ1-5, with 7 nucleotides matching TRBD1. CDR1 and CDR2 from the germline V gene are MNHNY and SVGAGI (reference sequence). The CDR3 sequence is 14 residues long. The V segment lost 8 bases and the J segment 6 bases; nucleotides outside the gene matches: 10. CDR3 sequence: CASGFPTGPQPQHF. The CDR3 coding sequence is TGTGCCAGCGGCTTTCCGACAGGGCCTCAGCCCCAGCATTTT.

The chain employs TRBV5-1 and TRBJ2-7; D possibly corresponds to TRBD1 (5 bases). This CDR3 is built from 16 residues. Germline V gene data show CDR1 as SGHRS and CDR2 as YFSETQ. Between the trimmed V and J ends, which lost 2 bases and 0 bases, there was a span of 15 bases. In DNA form, the CDR3 reads TGCGCCAGCAGCTTACAAGGGGCTATCCCCTCCTACGAGCAGTACTTC. As protein: CASSLQGAIPSYEQYF. The variable domain in full, with the rest retrieved from reference TRBV5-1 and TRBJ2-7, is KAGVTQTPRYLIKTRGQQVTLSCSPISGHRSVSWYQQTPGQGLQFLFEYFSETQRNKGNFPGRFSGRQFSNSRSEMNVSTLELGDSALYLCASSLQGAIPSYEQYFGPGTRLTVT.

This clonotype has at least ten counts. The V gene is TRBV5-1, the J gene TRBJ2-2; 8 positions agree with TRBD1. V trimming: 4 bases; J trimming: 4 bases; junction bases outside the gene matches: 6. Germline V gene lookup returns CDR1 SGHRS and CDR2 YFSETQ. The CDR3 covers 15 residues. The CDR3 nucleotides read TGCGCCAGCAGCACCCGACAGGGGAGCACCGGGGAGCTGTTTTTT. Amino acids: CASSTRQGSTGELFF.

This chain joins TRBV29-1 and TRBJ1-1; 7 nucleotides agree with TRBD1. Germline V gene sequence: CDR1 SQVTM, CDR2 ANQGSEA. Trimming at V came to 6 bases and at J to 2 bases, leaving 6 bases not matched to a gene. The CDR3 loop spans 13 amino acids. CDR3 coding DNA: TGCAGCGTAAAGACAGGGACAAACACTGAAGCTTTCTTT. Translated, it gives CSVKTGTNTEAFF.

The chain carries TRBV19 and TRBJ1-2; 7 bases are shared with TRBD1. The CDR3 has 16 amino acids. J gave up 4 bases and V 5 bases, and 13 bases lay outside the gene matches. Looked up from germline, CDR1 is LNHDA and CDR2 is SQIVND (reference sequence). CDR3 loop: CASSPIRDSRIYGYTF. The CDR3 bases are TGTGCCAGTAGTCCAATCCGGGACAGCCGAATCTATGGCTACACCTTC. The variable domain in full, completed from reference TRBV19 and TRBJ1-2, reads DGGITQSPKYLFRKEGQNVTLSCEQNLNHDAMYWYRQDPGQGLRLIYYSQIVNDFQKGDIAEGYSVSREKKESFPLTVTSAQKNPTAFYLCASSPIRDSRIYGYTFGSGTRLTVV.

This clonotype was seen only a few times. The chain couples TRBV6-5 to TRBJ2-5; TRBD2 agrees at 8 bases. This CDR3 comprises 14 residues. Looked up from germline, CDR1 is MNHEY and CDR2 is SVGAGI. Trimming cost V 5 bases and J 2 bases; bases outside gene matches: 4. The CDR3 spells CASSPGRVQETQYF. CDR3 DNA: TGTGCCAGCAGTCCCGGGAGGGTACAAGAGACCCAGTACTTC.

This clonotype was detected only a few times. The chain is built from TRBV20-1 and TRBJ1-5; TRBD1 is a possible D gene (5 bases). Germline CDR1 reads DFQATT; CDR2 reads SNEGSKA (reference sequence). CDR3 size: 15 residues. The V and J ends lost 0 bases and 1 base respectively, with 10 bases between them. CDR3 sequence (DNA): TGCAGTGCTAGAGATGGAGGGACGAGCAATCAGCCCCAGCATTTT. Translating it yields CSARDGGTSNQPQHF.

The chain employs TRBV9 and TRBJ1-2, with 7 bases aligning to TRBD1. V was clipped by 5 bases and J by 8 bases; unmatched bases: 6. Germline CDR1 SGDLS, CDR2 YYNGEE. The CDR3 covers 12 residues. The CDR3 DNA is TGTGCCAGCAGTACGACAGGGAAAGGCTACACCTTC. Protein product: CASSTTGKGYTF.

The gene calls are TRBV6-4 and TRBJ2-3, with 14 bases that match TRBD2. This CDR3 has 15 residues. Germline V gives CDR1 MRHNA, CDR2 SNTAGT. V shed 5 bases and J 4 bases; nucleotides not matched to a gene: 2. Written as DNA, the CDR3 is TGTGCCAGCAGTTCGACTAGCGGGGGGGCAGATACGCAGTATTTT. Amino acids: CASSSTSGGADTQYF.

This clonotype appeared many times. The V gene is TRBV25-1, the J gene TRBJ1-1, with 8 bases fitting TRBD1. The length of the CDR3 is 14 residues. Trimming removed 4 bases from V and 4 bases from J; junction bases left unmatched: 5. Germline V gene data show CDR1 as MGHDK and CDR2 as SYGVNS. The CDR3 DNA reads as TGTGCCAGCAGTGCTGACAGGGGTCTCACTGAAGCTTTCTTT. It yields the protein CASSADRGLTEAFF. Complete variable domain (other parts from reference TRBV25-1 and TRBJ1-1): EADIYQTPRYLVIGTGKKITLECSQTMGHDKMYWYQQDPGMELHLIHYSYGVNSTEKGDLSSESTVSRIRTEHFPLTLESARPSHTSQYLCASSADRGLTEAFFGQGTRLTVV.

The CDR3 DNA reads as TGTGCCAGCAGCTTTAGAGACCGCGAAGCTTTCTTT. Its translation is CASSFRDREAFF. This chain connects TRBV25-1 to TRBJ1-1; D is uncertain. The V gene lost 6 bases and the J gene lost 8 bases, with 13 bases spanning the gap. The CDR3 spans 12 residues. In germline, CDR1 is MGHDK, CDR2 SYGVNS.

The rearrangement uses TRBV19 and TRBJ2-2, with 7 positions matching TRBD1. V gave up 5 bases and J gave up 4 bases; unmatched junction bases: 4. The CDR3 has 14 amino acids. Per the germline V gene, CDR1 is LNHDA and CDR2 is SQIVND (reference sequence). CDR3 coding DNA: TGTGCCAGTAGTCCACAGGGGAGCACCGGGGAGCTGTTTTTT. Its translation is CASSPQGSTGELFF.